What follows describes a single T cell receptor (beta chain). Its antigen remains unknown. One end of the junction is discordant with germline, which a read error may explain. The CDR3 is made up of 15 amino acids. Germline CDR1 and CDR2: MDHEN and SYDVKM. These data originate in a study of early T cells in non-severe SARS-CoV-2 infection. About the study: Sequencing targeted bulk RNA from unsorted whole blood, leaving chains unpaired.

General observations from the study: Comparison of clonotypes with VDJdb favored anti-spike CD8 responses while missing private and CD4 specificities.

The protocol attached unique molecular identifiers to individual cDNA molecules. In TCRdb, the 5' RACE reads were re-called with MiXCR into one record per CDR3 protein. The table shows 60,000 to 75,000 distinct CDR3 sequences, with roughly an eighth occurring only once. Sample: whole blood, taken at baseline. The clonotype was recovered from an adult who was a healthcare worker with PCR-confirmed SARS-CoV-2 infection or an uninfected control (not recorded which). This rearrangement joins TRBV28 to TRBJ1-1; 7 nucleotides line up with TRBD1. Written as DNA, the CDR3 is TGCGCCAGCAGTCCGTACCCCTCGGGACAGACCCAAGCTTTCTTT. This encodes CASSPYPSGQTQAFF.